This T cell receptor (beta chain) appears in the sequencing data of a study of Graves' ophthalmopathy and Graves' hyperthyroidism (dated by TCRdb to 2017 to 2018). With respect to the entire study: Peripheral blood samples were taken at the time of initial diagnosis, before any treatment was given. In over 5 hyperthyroidism patients, the T-cell repertoire of thyroid tissue was compared with the T-cell repertoire of blood. Following sampling, methimazole starting at 30 mg daily was administered to hyperthyroidism patients, and high-dose intravenous methylprednisolone was administered to ophthalmopathy patients. In total, 135 blood samples were TCR-sequenced: fewer than 50 ophthalmopathy, some 75 hyperthyroidism and approximately 17 hyperthyroidism-to-ophthalmopathy patients. The independent validation cohort included 18 to 20 hyperthyroidism patients plus 17 patients who later progressed from hyperthyroidism to ophthalmopathy. A discovery set of 90 to 100 patients (around 45 ophthalmopathy, just over 55 stable hyperthyroidism) was enrolled to explore V-J signatures distinguishing ophthalmopathy from hyperthyroidism. The study used TCR beta repertoire signatures to distinguish Graves' ophthalmopathy from Graves' hyperthyroidism and to predict progression to ophthalmopathy.

The ophthalmopathy patients had moderately to severely active disease, with a Clinical Activity Score of 3 or higher, a NOSPECS grade of 4 or higher, and a disease duration of less than 3 months. Anyone with other autoimmune diseases, uncontrolled infections, pregnancy or lactation was excluded from the study. Diagnosis relied on clinical symptoms, serum thyroxine, TRAb, thyroid ultrasound and orbital computed tomography. Using Ficoll-Paque density gradient centrifugation, PBMCs were isolated from roughly 9.2 ml of fresh peripheral blood. Total RNA was extracted using Trizol reagent, and RNA quality was checked on an Agilent 2100 Bioanalyzer. The study at large found these results: In validation, the model predicted ophthalmopathy progression with about 71% sensitivity and approximately 75% specificity; 12 predicted patients were CT-confirmed with GO in a median of approximately six months. Among expanded thyroid clonotypes with frequency above 0.001, most also showed up in blood, which suggests that blood repertoires may reflect the thyroid immune response. The 13-signature model separated ophthalmopathy from stable hyperthyroidism with around 90% sensitivity and about 81% specificity in cross-validation, and 80%/75% in the test set. No statistical method was used to predetermine the sample size, and group allocation was not hidden from the investigators.

The germline V gene sets CDR1 to SGHTS and CDR2 to YDEGEE. Taken from cysteine to phenylalanine, the CDR3 has 13 residues. Solely the CDR3 DNA is kept, with 39 bases framed from the first base. V is reduced by 5 bases and J by 7 bases, leaving a spacing of 12 bases between them. TCR beta CDR3 regions were amplified from RNA transcripts for repertoire sequencing. A first-round RT-PCR used HTBI primers with the Qiagen OneStep RT-PCR kit, followed by a second-round multiplex PCR, size selection and purification. The libraries underwent paired-end sequencing with 100 bp reads on an Illumina HiSeq2000. The published analysis was carried out like this. SOAPnuke was used to process the reads, removing any read that contained adapters or uncalled bases, had a mean Phred below 15, or lacked an exact match to the constant primer or identifier. COPE v1.2.5 was used to merge the high-quality paired reads. Unique nucleotide sequences were defined as clonotypes and aligned to IMGT TRB V, D and J references using MiTCR v1.1. The analysis was limited to V-J combinations with a frequency above 0.0001, which together covered over 99% of the repertoires. A TCR clonal expansion and chaos score per V-J combination was defined as the ratio of F50 clonal expansion to chaos observed in the TCRdist matrix. Welch's t-statistics and random forest were used to reduce features to some 13 V-J combinations, which were fed into a naive Bayes classifier. Thyroid-blood repertoire similarity was quantified with the Morisita-Horn index. The public sequencing data were trimmed at Q25 with fastp and processed into clonotypes with MiXCR by TCRdb, which kept only in-frame beta chains. Identical CDR3 proteins give one entry, which carries the most common genes and DNA. The V and J calls, along with clone size, are taken from TCRdb and not from the paper's own processing. The sample table records roughly 700,000 distinct CDR3 sequences; 40% of these occur just once. Of the sample, 44% is held by the ten largest clones.

In this sample, this clonotype turned up a few times. Its antigen remains unidentified. One base away there is no much larger clone; base qualities are not given. Recombination linked TRBV5-8 to TRBJ1-4; TRBD1 could be the D gene, as 5 bases match. The origin of this receptor is an adult man with Graves' ophthalmopathy. Sequenced: peripheral blood. The encoded CDR3 is CASSPRDREKLFF. In nucleotides, the sequence is TGTGCCAGCAGTCCCAGGGACCGTGAAAAACTGTTTTTT.